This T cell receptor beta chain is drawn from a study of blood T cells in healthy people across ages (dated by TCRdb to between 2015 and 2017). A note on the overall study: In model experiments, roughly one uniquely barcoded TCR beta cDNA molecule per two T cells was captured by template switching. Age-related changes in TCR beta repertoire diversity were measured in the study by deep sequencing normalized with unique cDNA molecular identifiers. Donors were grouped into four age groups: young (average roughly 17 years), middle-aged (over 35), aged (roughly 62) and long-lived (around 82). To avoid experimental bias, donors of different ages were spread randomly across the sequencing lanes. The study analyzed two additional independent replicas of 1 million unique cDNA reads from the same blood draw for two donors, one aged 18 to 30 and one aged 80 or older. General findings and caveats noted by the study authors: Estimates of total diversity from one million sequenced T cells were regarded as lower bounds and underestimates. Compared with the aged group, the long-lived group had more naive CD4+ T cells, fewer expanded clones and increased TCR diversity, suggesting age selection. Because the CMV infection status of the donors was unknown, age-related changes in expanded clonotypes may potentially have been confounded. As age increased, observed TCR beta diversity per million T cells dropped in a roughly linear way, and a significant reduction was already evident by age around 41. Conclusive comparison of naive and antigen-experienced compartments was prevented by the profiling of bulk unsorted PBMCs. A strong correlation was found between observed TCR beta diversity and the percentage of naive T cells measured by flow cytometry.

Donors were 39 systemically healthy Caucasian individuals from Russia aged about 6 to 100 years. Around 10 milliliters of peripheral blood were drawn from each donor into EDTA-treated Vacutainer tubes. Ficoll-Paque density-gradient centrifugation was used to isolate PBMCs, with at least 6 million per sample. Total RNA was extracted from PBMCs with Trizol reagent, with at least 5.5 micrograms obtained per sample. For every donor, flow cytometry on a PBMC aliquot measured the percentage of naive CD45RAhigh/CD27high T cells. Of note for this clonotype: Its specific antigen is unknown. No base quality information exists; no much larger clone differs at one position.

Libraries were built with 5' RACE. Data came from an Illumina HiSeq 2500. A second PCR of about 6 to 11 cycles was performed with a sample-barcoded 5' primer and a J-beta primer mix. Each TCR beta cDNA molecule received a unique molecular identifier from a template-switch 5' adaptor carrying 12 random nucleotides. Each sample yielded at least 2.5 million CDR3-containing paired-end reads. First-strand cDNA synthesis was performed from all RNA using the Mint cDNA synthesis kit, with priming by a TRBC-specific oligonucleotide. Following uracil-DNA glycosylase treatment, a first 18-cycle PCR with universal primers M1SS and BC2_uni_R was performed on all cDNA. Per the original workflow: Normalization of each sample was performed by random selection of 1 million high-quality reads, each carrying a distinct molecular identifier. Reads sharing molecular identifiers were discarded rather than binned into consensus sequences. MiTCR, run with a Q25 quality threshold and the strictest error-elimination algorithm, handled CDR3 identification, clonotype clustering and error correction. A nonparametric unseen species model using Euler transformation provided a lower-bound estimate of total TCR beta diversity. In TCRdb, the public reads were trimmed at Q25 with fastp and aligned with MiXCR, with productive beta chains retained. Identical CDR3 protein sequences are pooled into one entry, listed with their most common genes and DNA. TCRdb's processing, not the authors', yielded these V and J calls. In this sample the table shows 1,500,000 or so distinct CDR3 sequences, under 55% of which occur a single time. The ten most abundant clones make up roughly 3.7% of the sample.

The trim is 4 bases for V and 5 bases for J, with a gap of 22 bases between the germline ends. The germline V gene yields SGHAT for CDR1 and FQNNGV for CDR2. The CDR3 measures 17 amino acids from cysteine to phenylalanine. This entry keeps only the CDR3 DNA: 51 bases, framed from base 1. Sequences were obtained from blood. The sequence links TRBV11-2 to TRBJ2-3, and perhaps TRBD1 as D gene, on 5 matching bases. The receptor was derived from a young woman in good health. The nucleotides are TGTGCCAGCAGCTCCACCCGAGCAGGGTGGTCGGAAGATACGCAGTATTTT. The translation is CASSSTRAGWSEDTQYF. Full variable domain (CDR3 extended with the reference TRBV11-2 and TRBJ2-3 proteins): EAGVAQSPRYKIIEKRQSVAFWCNPISGHATLYWYQQILGQGPKLLIQFQNNGVVDDSQLPKDRFSAERLKGVDSTLKIQPAKLEDSAVYLCASSSTRAGWSEDTQYFGPGTRLTVL.